The present T cell receptor (beta chain) was sequenced within a study of cytomegalovirus exposure and HLA in healthy donors. The CDR3 loop spans 13 amino acids. V was pared by 5 bases and J by 1 base, with 8 bases between. Germline CDR1 is MNHEY and CDR2 is SMNVEV (reference sequence). In the PCR, 60 Vbeta and 13 Jbeta primers were used. Clones were sequenced by immunoSEQ multiplex PCR, and TCRdb holds only the in-frame ones, with some missing. In the table there are 150,000 to 200,000 clones, approximately 75% of which are singletons. The chain couples TRBV27 to TRBJ1-1; D is unclear. This TCR was recovered from a girl aged 5 to 17 in good health and CMV-seronegative. Sequences were obtained from PBMCs. The CDR3 loop reads CASSRSGNTEAFF. The DNA for the CDR3 is TGTGCCAGCAGTCGGTCGGGGAACACTGAAGCTTTCTTT.